One and the same sample provided the 3 T cell receptor beta chains below, sequenced in a study of blood T cell repertoires in COVID-19. Assay used: immunoSEQ multiplex PCR; TCRdb lists only in-frame clones, some missing. The sample includes some 200,000 clones, about 88% seen only once; the top ten take 15% to 20%. Sequenced sample: peripheral blood. These receptors were taken from a man aged 45 to 65 with COVID-19, enrolled during active disease.

This clone was observed once. This chain joins TRBV28 and TRBJ1-5; 7 bases match TRBD1. The J segment lost 4 bases and the V segment lost 5 bases, leaving 8 bases of the junction unmatched. Germline CDR1 and CDR2: MDHEN and SYDVKM. The CDR3 is 15 residues long. The CDR3 spells CASSILTGLNQPQHF. DNA of the CDR3: TGTGCCAGCAGTATCTTGACAGGGCTTAATCAGCCCCAGCATTTT.

The chain uses TRBV5-1 and TRBJ2-7; 12 positions match TRBD1. Per germline, CDR1 SGHRS and CDR2 YFSETQ. This CDR3 region has 14 residues. After removal of 1 base from V and 13 bases from J, the junction contained 9 bases not matched to a gene. CDR3 in amino acids: CASSLPGQGASVYF. The CDR3 coding sequence is TGCGCCAGCAGCTTGCCGGGACAGGGGGCATCGGTATACTTC.

This chain links TRBV5-6 with TRBJ2-3, with 13 bases aligning to TRBD2. Losses at the gene ends were 1 base for V and 3 bases for J; bases not matched to a gene: 5. This CDR3 comprises 17 residues. Germline CDR1 is SGHDT and CDR2 is YYEEEE. CDR3 bases: TGTGCCAGCAGCTTGTTAAAGGGACTAGCGGGGACAGATACGCAGTATTTT. This gives the protein CASSLLKGLAGTDTQYF. The full variable domain, in which reference TRBV5-6 and TRBJ2-3 provide the parts outside the CDR3, is DAGVTQSPTHLIKTRGQQVTLRCSPKSGHDTVSWYQQALGQGPQFIFQYYEEEERQRGNFPDRFSGHQFPNYSSELNVNALLLGDSALYLCASSLLKGLAGTDTQYFGPGTRLTVL.